Shown below are 19 T cell receptor beta chains from a single sample sequenced in a study of post-analysis software for immune sequencing data. Whole-study results and caveats: Four to six TRBV segments were more frequent in patients than controls; TRBV5-6, TRBV5-1 and TRBV20-1 belonged to this group.

For these TCRs, the target antigens are not known. Unique-molecular-identifier-tagged TCR beta cDNA libraries were used. Using its own MiXCR run on the PCR reads, TCRdb lists one record per CDR3 protein. This table holds 450,000 or so distinct CDR3 sequences, roughly 45% found once. Sequencing was carried out using blood. The receptors originated from a girl between 10 and 17 years old with multiple sclerosis.

Here the CDR3 reads CASSQDQESGRFHEQYF. The CDR3, as DNA: TGCGCCAGCAGCCAAGACCAGGAAAGCGGGAGGTTCCACGAGCAGTACTTC. The rearrangement uses TRBV4-3 and TRBJ2-7; 9 nucleotides line up with TRBD2. V dropped 0 bases and J dropped 5; count of bases not matched to a gene: 11. The CDR3 has 17 amino acids. Germline V gene data show CDR1 as LGHNA and CDR2 as YSLEER.

The chain joins TRBV12-3 or TRBV12-4 to TRBJ2-7; D may match TRBD1 or TRBD2 (5 bases each). V gave up 6 bases and J gave up 5 bases, with 11 bases separating them. CDR3 size: 12 residues. CDR3 bases: TGTGCCAGCAGGGCTAGCAGGGACGAGCAGTACTTC. This gives the protein CASRASRDEQYF.

V and J are TRBV19 and TRBJ1-5; 8 nucleotides line up with TRBD1. The CDR3 extends over 15 amino acids. Germline loops: CDR1 LNHDA, CDR2 SQIVND (reference sequence). V was clipped by 8 bases and J by 6 bases; unmatched bases: 12. The chain's CDR3 is CASGPDRERGQPQHF. The CDR3 DNA sequence: TGTGCCAGTGGCCCGGACAGGGAAAGAGGTCAGCCCCAGCATTTT.

This clonotype has only a few counts. The J gene is TRBJ2-5, the V gene TRBV5-1; 7 nucleotides line up with TRBD2. CDR3 length equals 14 residues. The V gene end was trimmed by 5 bases and the J gene end by 1 base; junction bases not matched to a gene: 5. Germline loops: CDR1 SGHRS, CDR2 YFSETQ. The CDR3 DNA reads as TGCGCCAGCAGGTTAACTAGCGTCCAAGAGACCCAGTACTTC. This codes for CASRLTSVQETQYF.

There are a few counts of this clonotype. The rearrangement joins TRBV20-1 to TRBJ2-3; D gene ambiguous. This CDR3 contains 12 residues. V was clipped by 5 bases and J by 0 bases, with 6 bases between them. Germline V gene lookup returns CDR1 DFQATT and CDR2 SNEGSKA (reference sequence). CDR3 nucleotide sequence: TGCAGTGCTGGTACTAGCACAGATACGCAGTATTTT. Amino acid sequence: CSAGTSTDTQYF.

This sequence joins TRBV28 and TRBJ2-3, with TRBD1 as a possible D gene (6 bases). Germline CDR1 MDHEN, CDR2 SYDVKM. V was trimmed by 3 bases and J by 1 base, leaving 14 bases between them. CDR3 length: 16 amino acids. The CDR3 DNA reads as TGTGCCAGCAGTTTGAGGGGCCCAGGGGGCACAGATACGCAGTATTTT. Amino acid sequence: CASSLRGPGGTDTQYF.

This chain uses TRBV5-1 with TRBJ2-6, with D possibly being TRBD1 (6 bases). Trimming removed 3 bases from V and 0 bases from J, with 13 bases in between. The CDR3 extends over 17 amino acids. The V gene's germline CDR1 is SGHRS and CDR2 YFSETQ. CDR3 in amino acids: CASSSRQAFSGANVLTF. Here the CDR3 DNA reads TGCGCCAGCAGCTCCCGACAGGCCTTCTCTGGGGCCAACGTCCTGACTTTC.

In this sample, this clonotype turned up once. The chain couples TRBV7-9 to TRBJ2-1; TRBD1 agrees at 11 bases. Germline V CDR1 and CDR2: SEHNR, FQNEAQ (reference sequence). This CDR3 comprises 15 residues. V lost 5 bases and J lost 8; bases outside the gene matches: 8. CDR3 nucleotide sequence: TGTGCCAGCAGCCCGGGCGGGACAGGGGGACATGAGCAGTTCTTC. Translated, it gives CASSPGGTGGHEQFF.

The J gene is TRBJ2-3, the V gene TRBV20-1; 10 bases fit TRBD1. The CDR3 spans 14 residues. The J segment lost 0 bases and the V segment lost 6 bases, leaving 3 bases of the junction unmatched. Per germline, CDR1 DFQATT and CDR2 SNEGSKA (reference sequence). CDR3 region: CSARGQGSTDTQYF. Written as DNA, the CDR3 is TGCAGTGCCAGGGGACAGGGGAGCACAGATACGCAGTATTTT.

The table lists this clonotype with a few counts. This chain joins TRBV20-1 and TRBJ2-1; 12 bases fit TRBD2. The V gene's germline CDR1 is DFQATT and CDR2 SNEGSKA (reference sequence). This CDR3 region has 16 residues. Losses at the gene ends were 4 bases for V and 5 bases for J; bases not matched to a gene: 9. The CDR3 bases are TGCAGTGCTATCACCCGGACTAGCGGGATAAACAATGAGCAGTTCTTC. Its protein is CSAITRTSGINNEQFF.

On this clonotype: Possible read error: a much larger clone is one base away. The chain combines TRBV10-3 with TRBJ2-4, with a tentative D call TRBD2 (6 bases). Deletions cut 6 bases from V and 13 bases from J, with 31 bases between. Germline V gene data show CDR1 as ENHRY and CDR2 as SYGVKD. This CDR3 region has 17 residues. Written as DNA, the CDR3 is TGTGCCATCAGGGGCAGTGGGCGGGAAAGCTCCTACAATGAGCAGTACTTC. Amino acids: CAIRGSGRESSYNEQYF.

The rearrangement joins TRBV9 to TRBJ1-6; D uncertain. Looked up from germline, CDR1 is SGDLS and CDR2 is YYNGEE. This CDR3 has 14 residues. The V gene lost 0 bases and the J gene lost 6 bases, with 7 bases spanning the gap. CDR3 nucleotides: TGTGCCAGCAGCGTAGGCGCGGGTAATTCACCCCTCCACTTT. This encodes CASSVGAGNSPLHF.

Ten or more counts support this clonotype. V usage is TRBV11-3 and J usage is TRBJ2-7, with 7 nucleotides matching TRBD1. Germline loops: CDR1 SGHNT, CDR2 YENEEA. Germline trimming cut 3 bases from V and 3 bases from J; bases unmatched to any gene: 2. The CDR3 length is 13 residues. CDR3 residues: CASSFGTDYEQYF. The CDR3 nucleotides are TGTGCCAGCAGCTTCGGGACAGACTACGAGCAGTACTTC.

V usage is TRBV5-1 and J usage is TRBJ2-5; D unresolved. The CDR3 loop spans 13 amino acids. CDR1 SGHRS and CDR2 YFSETQ come from the germline V gene. V shed 5 bases and J shed 4 bases, with 12 bases lying between them. The chain's CDR3 is CASSPGRAETQYF. The DNA of the CDR3 is TGCGCCAGCAGTCCTGGAAGGGCAGAGACCCAGTACTTC.

Only one count was recorded for this clonotype. The gene calls are TRBV30 and TRBJ2-6; D unclear. The CDR3 runs to 14 residues. Germline lookup yields CDR1 GTSNPN and CDR2 SVGIG (reference sequence). With 2 bases removed from V and 0 bases from J, the gap between germline ends came to 5 bases. The CDR3 protein is CAWSPGSGANVLTF. DNA for the CDR3: TGTGCCTGGAGTCCCGGCTCTGGGGCCAACGTCCTGACTTTC. Full variable domain (missing parts from reference TRBV30 and TRBJ2-6): SQTIHQWPATLVQPVGSPLSLECTVEGTSNPNLYWYRQAAGRGLQLLFYSVGIGQISSEVPQNLSASRPQDRQFILSSKKLLLSDSGFYLCAWSPGSGANVLTFGAGSRLTVL.

In its sample, this clonotype was seen a few times. This chain connects TRBV15 to TRBJ2-7; the match to TRBD2 covers 10 bases. Germline V gene data show CDR1 as LNHNV and CDR2 as YYDKDF (reference sequence). This CDR3 comprises 15 residues. J was trimmed by 5 bases and V by 0 bases; bases with no gene match: 4. The CDR3 coding sequence is TGTGCCACCAGCAGAGATAAACTAGCGGGGAACGAGCAGTACTTC. Protein: CATSRDKLAGNEQYF.

This chain links TRBV6-2 or TRBV6-3 with TRBJ2-1; 8 bases agree with TRBD2. CDR1 MNHEY and CDR2 SVGEGT come from the germline V gene. The CDR3 spans 16 residues. V shed 6 bases and J 6 bases; nucleotides not matched to a gene: 13. CDR3: CASSLSRAGDSNEQFF. In nucleotides, the CDR3 is TGTGCCAGCAGCCTCAGTCGAGCGGGAGACTCCAATGAGCAGTTCTTC.

This clonotype has just a few counts. V usage is TRBV20-1 and J usage is TRBJ1-2, with D perhaps TRBD1 (6 bases). Trimming cost V 0 bases and J 5 bases, with 16 bases left between them. The germline V gene encodes CDR1 DFQATT and CDR2 SNEGSKA (reference sequence). The CDR3 has 15 residues. The CDR3 loop is CSAREGTTSAYGYTF. As DNA, the CDR3 is TGCAGTGCTAGAGAGGGGACAACGTCCGCTTATGGCTACACCTTC.

The genes are TRBV9 and TRBJ2-3; 11 positions match TRBD2. The CDR3 spans 17 residues. The V gene's germline CDR1 is SGDLS and CDR2 YYNGEE. Trimming cost V 4 bases and J 2 bases; bases outside gene matches: 9. DNA for the CDR3: TGTGCCAGCAGCACGCGGGGGACTAGCGGAATCACAGATACGCAGTATTTT. This codes for CASSTRGTSGITDTQYF.